The source of this T cell receptor (beta chain) is a study of cytomegalovirus exposure and HLA in healthy donors. Use of 60 Vbeta and 13 Jbeta primers characterized the PCR. Sequencing used immunoSEQ multiplex PCR; TCRdb keeps in-frame clones, though not all of them. The top ten hold approximately 13% of the sample, which has 100,000 to 150,000 clones, around 76% seen once. Trimming removed 4 bases from V and 3 bases from J, with 10 bases in between. The CDR3 spans 13 residues. In germline, CDR1 is SEHNR, CDR2 FQNEAQ (reference sequence). Study outcomes and limitations: No immune exposure information besides CMV serostatus was available. A highly shared variant cluster was judged a likely technical artifact.

In the case of this clone: Its antigen is still unknown. The same CDR3 can be traced to other DNA sequences in this sample.

The chain combines TRBV7-9 with TRBJ2-7; D possibly corresponds to TRBD1 (6 bases). Input material: PBMCs. The TCR was taken from a woman aged 55-69 years in good health and CMV-seropositive. The CDR3 region is CASSSTGSYEQYF. The CDR3 nucleotides read TGTGCCAGCAGCTCGACAGGAAGCTACGAGCAGTACTTC.